These 5 T cell receptor beta chains came from one sample sequenced in a study of beta chain features in type 1 diabetes. Study-wide points: Within each of all four CD4+ subsets, Type 1 diabetes patients had TCRB CDR3s that were moderately but significantly shorter.

Sequencing targeted expressed TCRB transcripts, as all isolated RNA had been reverse transcribed. Here immunoSEQ multiplex PCR was the method, and the copy in TCRdb shows in-frame clones only, minus some. Of about 25,000 clones in the sample, about 52% were seen once. No antigen has been identified for these receptors. Input material: stem cell memory CD4+ T cells from blood. These receptors were taken from a man aged 25-45 years with type 1 diabetes.

The V gene is TRBV11-3, the J gene TRBJ2-1; TRBD2 matches at 9 bases. The V gene's germline CDR1 is SGHNT and CDR2 YENEEA. V lost 7 bases to trimming and J lost 10 bases; unmatched junction nucleotides: 14. This CDR3 comprises 15 residues. CDR3 residues: CASILGGGGANEQFF. The CDR3 nucleotides are TGTGCCAGCATTCTTGGGGGCGGGGGGGCCAACGAGCAGTTCTTC.

This clone was counted only a few times. The chain combines TRBV5-1 with TRBJ2-7, with a weak D call TRBD2 (5 bases). Germline V gene sequence: CDR1 SGHRS, CDR2 YFSETQ. This CDR3 spans 17 amino acids. Trimming shortened V by 1 base and J by 0 bases, and 17 bases separated the two germline ends. The CDR3 DNA reads TGCGCCAGCAGCTTGCACCGGCGGCGGGTGAGCTCCTACGAGCAGTACTTC. Translated, it gives CASSLHRRRVSSYEQYF.

The chain recombines TRBV10-1 with TRBJ1-1, with 10 bases matching TRBD1. CDR3 length: 13 residues. V shed 6 bases, J shed 7 bases, and the junction held 5 bases outside the gene matches. CDR1 and CDR2 from the germline V gene are WNHNN and SYGVQD (reference sequence). The CDR3 bases are TGCGCCAGCAGAGGGACAGGGGCTGGTGAAGCTTTCTTT. It translates to CASRGTGAGEAFF.

In nucleotides, the CDR3 is TGTGCCATTCGCAGGGATGAGAACTATGGCTACACCTTC. It codes for CAIRRDENYGYTF. This chain joins TRBV19 and TRBJ1-2; D perhaps matches TRBD1 (5 bases). Germline-derived CDR1 and CDR2 are LNHDA and SQIVND (reference sequence). CDR3 length equals 13 residues. Trimming took off 10 bases at V and 2 bases at J, with 14 bases between the two ends.

This clone was picked up one time. This chain connects TRBV18 to TRBJ2-4, with D perhaps matching TRBD2 (5 bases). V was trimmed by 1 base and J by 9 bases, leaving 10 bases between them. CDR1 and CDR2 from the germline V gene are KGHSH and LQKENI. The CDR3 length is 13 residues. The CDR3 coding sequence is TGTGCCAGCTCACCACTAGAAGGAGGCATTCAGTACTTC. The encoded protein is CASSPLEGGIQYF.